This T cell receptor beta chain was identified during a study of metastatic and nonmetastatic thyroid tumors. Whole-study context: It was across blood and tumor or nodule tissue from malignant and benign thyroid patients that repertoires were compared. Notes on the study in general: Malignant thyroid tumors reportedly exceeded benign nodules significantly in TCR beta diversity, with the difference appearing in blood and tumor.

None of the patients had undergone any treatment ahead of thyroid surgery. As processed by the authors: Clinicopathological groups differed in CDR3, with these differences serving to build a distant-metastasis classifier for papillary thyroid cancer. TCRdb re-clonotyped the PCR reads via MiXCR. The authors' filters were not applied to this entry. The table shows about 30,000 clones, with approximately 4% occurring only once. Ten or more counts support this clone. Its antigen remains unidentified. Trimming took 8 bases from V and 3 from J, leaving 11 bases between them. Germline loops: CDR1 WNHNN, CDR2 SYGVQD (reference sequence). The CDR3 is made up of 13 amino acids.

This receptor was taken from a female donor with papillary thyroid cancer or a benign thyroid nodule (not recorded which). Some clones in this sample may be carry-over from other donors' samples. The sequencing input was blood. The chain couples TRBV10-1 to TRBJ2-1; TRBD1 might be the D (6 bases). Written as DNA, the CDR3 is TGCGCCAGCCGGGCAGGGGACTACAATGAGCAGTTCTTC. Translating gives CASRAGDYNEQFF.